This T cell receptor beta chain was retrieved from a study of siplizumab effects on memory and regulatory T cells. J was trimmed by 2 bases and V by 6 bases; bases with no gene match: 4. Looked up from germline, CDR1 is LNHDA and CDR2 is SQIVND (reference sequence). This CDR3 is 16 amino acids long. The assay looked at approximately 10^5 TCR templates in each sample. Sequencing used immunoSEQ multiplex PCR; TCRdb keeps in-frame clones, though not all of them. The sample has some 100,000 clones, about nine tenths seen once; the top ten hold about 2.4%. The chain joins TRBV19 to TRBJ2-1; 13 bases are shared with TRBD2. This TCR was sampled from a human donor in good health. Some clones in this sample may be carry-over from other donors' samples. The sequencing input was CD4+ T cells sorted from blood. This CDR3 is CASSPTSGGPYNEQFF. As DNA, the CDR3 is TGTGCCAGTAGCCCGACTAGCGGGGGGCCCTACAATGAGCAGTTCTTC.